The 24 T cell receptor beta chains below all came from one sample that was sequenced in a study of vaccination effects on CD4 cells after COVID-19. ViraFEST expansion of antigen-specific CD4+ T cells with viral peptide pools preceded sequencing. Once cultured for under 11 days, the cells underwent separation to obtain CD4+ T cells. Vaccinees lacked prior SARS-CoV-2 infection and tested negative for nucleocapsid antibodies. These receptors' targets are unknown. TCRdb's copy holds only in-frame clones and misses some; the assay was immunoSEQ multiplex PCR. Here the sample spans approximately 40,000 clones, roughly 76% being singletons. The source material was CD4+ T cells from PBMCs cultured with SARS-CoV-2 spike peptides, sampled before COVID-19 vaccination. The receptors derive from a human donor who received a COVID-19 vaccine.

The V and J genes are TRBV25-1 and TRBJ2-3; 7 bases agree with TRBD2. With V trimmed by 6 bases and J by 4 bases, 4 bases remained unmatched. This CDR3 region has 13 residues. Germline V gene data show CDR1 as MGHDK and CDR2 as SYGVNS. CDR3 nucleotides: TGTGCCAGCAGCGACGGGAGGCCAGATACGCAGTATTTT. The encoded protein is CASSDGRPDTQYF.

The chain carries TRBV5-1 and TRBJ2-1; tentative D call: TRBD2 (5 bases). The CDR3 is 13 amino acids. V lost 5 bases to trimming and J lost 6 bases, with 12 bases between them. Germline CDR1 is SGHRS and CDR2 is YFSETQ. The DNA of the CDR3 is TGCGCCAGCAGTTCAAGAGGGCGCAATGAGCAGTTCTTC. Translated, it gives CASSSRGRNEQFF.

The rearrangement joins TRBV7-2 to TRBJ1-6; D perhaps matches TRBD1 (5 bases). The germline V gene encodes CDR1 SGHTA and CDR2 FQGNSA. This CDR3 spans 15 amino acids. V shed 1 base and J shed 9 bases, with 13 bases lying between them. The CDR3 is CASSLEAGLGSPLHF. CDR3 DNA: TGTGCCAGCAGCTTAGAGGCAGGGCTTGGTTCACCCCTCCACTTT.

This clone was recorded a few times. The chain is built from TRBV19 and TRBJ1-2, with D unclear. The V end lost 2 bases, the J end lost 4 bases, and 11 bases lay between the germline ends. CDR3 length: 14 residues. Germline loops: CDR1 LNHDA, CDR2 SQIVND (reference sequence). CDR3 amino acids: CASSIKGSSYGYTF. CDR3 bases: TGTGCCAGTAGTATAAAGGGCAGCTCCTATGGCTACACCTTC. Full variable domain (remainder filled in from reference TRBV19 and TRBJ1-2): DGGITQSPKYLFRKEGQNVTLSCEQNLNHDAMYWYRQDPGQGLRLIYYSQIVNDFQKGDIAEGYSVSREKKESFPLTVTSAQKNPTAFYLCASSIKGSSYGYTFGSGTRLTVV.

This clone was counted a few times. V is TRBV14 and J is TRBJ1-6; 7 bases fit TRBD1. The V and J ends lost 1 base and 10 bases, in that order; junction bases with no gene match: 7. Germline values: CDR1 SGHDN, CDR2 FVKESK. The CDR3 contains 15 residues. DNA of the CDR3: TGTGCCAGCAGCCAAGTCCGAGCAGGGGGATCACCCCTCCACTTT. Translation gives CASSQVRAGGSPLHF.

The chain has TRBV4-1 and TRBJ2-2, with 8 positions matching TRBD1. Per germline, CDR1 MGHRA and CDR2 YSYEKL. V was pared by 4 bases and J by 6 bases, with 10 bases of the junction left unmatched. The CDR3 consists of 16 residues. CDR3 DNA sequence: TGCGCCAGCAGCCCCCGCAGGCAGGGGGCCGCCGGGGAGCTGTTTTTT. The encoded protein is CASSPRRQGAAGELFF.

The chain has TRBV5-1 and TRBJ2-7; the match to TRBD1 covers 7 bases. The J segment lost 3 bases and the V segment lost 1 base, leaving 19 bases of the junction unmatched. Germline-derived CDR1 and CDR2 are SGHRS and YFSETQ. The CDR3 runs to 19 residues. CDR3 in DNA: TGCGCCAGCAGCTTGCCCGGAACGCATCGAGGGGGCGGCTTCTACGAGCAGTACTTC. Encoded protein: CASSLPGTHRGGGFYEQYF.

J is TRBJ1-2 and V is TRBV19; D unclear. Deletions cut 3 bases from V and 6 bases from J, with 8 bases between. The CDR3 covers 12 residues. Germline CDR1 is LNHDA and CDR2 is SQIVND (reference sequence). The chain's CDR3 is CASSIIDHGYTF. CDR3 DNA sequence: TGTGCCAGTAGTATTATTGACCATGGCTACACCTTC.

This clone appeared a few times. This chain links TRBV5-1 with TRBJ1-5; D remains unclear. The CDR3 length is 13 residues. V lost 5 bases, J lost 4 bases, and 10 bases lay in between. Per germline, CDR1 SGHRS and CDR2 YFSETQ. The CDR3 loop is CASRIDPNQPQHF. CDR3 sequence (DNA): TGCGCCAGCAGAATTGATCCAAATCAGCCCCAGCATTTT.

This rearrangement joins TRBV6-6 to TRBJ2-1, with 11 nucleotides matching TRBD2. Germline V CDR1 and CDR2: MNHNY, SVGAGI (reference sequence). CDR3 size: 15 residues. The ends lost 2 bases at V and 4 bases at J; junction bases unmatched: 1. CDR3 sequence: CASSYPSGGYNEQFF. Here the CDR3 DNA reads TGTGCCAGCAGTTACCCTAGCGGGGGGTACAATGAGCAGTTCTTC.

The chain links TRBV11-3 to TRBJ2-3; 12 nucleotides agree with TRBD2. The CDR3 is 16 residues long. Unmatched junction bases numbered 9, after V lost 8 bases and J lost 3 bases. Germline assignment: CDR1 SGHNT and CDR2 YENEEA. CDR3 protein: CASGKTSGRDTDTQYF. CDR3 DNA sequence: TGTGCCAGCGGCAAGACTAGCGGGAGAGATACAGATACGCAGTATTTT.

This clone was observed a few times. This chain uses TRBV3-1 (or the pseudogene TRBV3-2) with TRBJ1-5; D not resolved. The V end lost 1 base, the J end lost 0 bases, and 7 bases lay between the germline ends. The CDR3 contains 15 residues. Germline V gene data show CDR1 as LGHDT and CDR2 as YNNKEL (reference sequence). As DNA, the CDR3 is TGTGCCAGCAGCCAAGGGATTTTTAGCAATCAGCCCCAGCATTTT. This codes for CASSQGIFSNQPQHF.

The genes are TRBV30 and TRBJ1-2, with D perhaps TRBD1 (6 bases). Germline CDR1 and CDR2: GTSNPN and SVGIG (reference sequence). The CDR3 is made up of 15 amino acids. The V gene lost 2 bases and the J gene lost 1 base, with 14 bases spanning the gap. CDR3 loop: CAWSLAGQLNYGYTF. The CDR3 DNA follows: TGTGCCTGGAGTCTGGCAGGACAGCTTAACTATGGCTACACCTTC.

The V call is TRBV3-1 (or the pseudogene TRBV3-2), the J call TRBJ2-2, with 9 bases fitting TRBD2. V shed 4 bases, J shed 5 bases, and the junction held 5 bases outside the gene matches. This CDR3 comprises 15 residues. In germline, CDR1 is LGHDT, CDR2 YNNKEL (reference sequence). DNA for the CDR3: TGTGCCAGCAGCCTATCTAGCGGGAAGACCGGGGAGCTGTTTTTT. Protein product: CASSLSSGKTGELFF.

The J gene is TRBJ2-7, the V gene TRBV10-3, with TRBD2 as a possible D gene (6 bases). CDR1 ENHRY and CDR2 SYGVKD come from the germline V gene. CDR3 length: 12 residues. V was trimmed by 6 bases and J by 7 bases, leaving 13 bases between them. The CDR3 sequence is CAISEGGYEQYF. CDR3 nucleotide sequence: TGTGCCATCAGCGAAGGAGGGTATGAGCAGTACTTC.

This clone occurred a few times. The chain uses TRBV28 and TRBJ1-3; D is uncertain. Germline values: CDR1 MDHEN, CDR2 SYDVKM. CDR3 length: 11 residues. The ends were cut back, 3 bases at V and 4 bases at J, with 1 base in the middle. The CDR3 DNA is TGTGCCAGCAGTTTGGGAAACACCATATATTTT. Its protein is CASSLGNTIYF.

This chain joins TRBV28 and TRBJ1-3; 9 bases align to TRBD1. The junction had 3 bases not matched to a gene; V was cut back by 6 bases and J by 0 bases. Germline values: CDR1 MDHEN, CDR2 SYDVKM. The CDR3 extends over 15 amino acids. The CDR3 sequence: CASREDRGSGNTIYF. The CDR3 DNA sequence: TGTGCCAGCAGGGAGGACAGGGGCTCTGGAAACACCATATATTTT.

This chain connects TRBV7-2 to TRBJ2-2; D unresolved. Trimming removed 3 bases from V and 1 base from J, with 9 bases in between. This CDR3 comprises 15 residues. Germline CDR1 reads SGHTA; CDR2 reads FQGNSA. The CDR3 region is CASSFPQKNTGELFF. As DNA, the CDR3 is TGTGCCAGCAGCTTCCCCCAAAAGAACACCGGGGAGCTGTTTTTT.

This chain uses TRBV28 with TRBJ1-2; D gene uncertain. Germline CDR1 MDHEN, CDR2 SYDVKM. Trimming stripped 5 bases from V and 5 bases from J, with 9 bases between. This CDR3 has 12 residues. The CDR3 protein is CASSTPGYGYTF. In nucleotides, the CDR3 is TGTGCCAGCAGTACCCCAGGTTATGGCTACACCTTC.

CDR3 coding DNA: TGTGCCAGCACCCATGGGAAGAACACTGAAGCTTTCTTT. Protein: CASTHGKNTEAFF. The gene calls are TRBV2 and TRBJ1-1, with D unclear. The germline V and J ends were trimmed by 7 bases and 1 base, with 10 bases remaining between them. The germline V gene encodes CDR1 SNHLY and CDR2 FYNNEI. The CDR3 sequence is 13 residues long.

The chain uses TRBV4-3 and TRBJ1-6; D gene uncertain. V was clipped by 0 bases and J by 10 bases, with 16 bases between them. The CDR3 has 16 residues. In germline, CDR1 is LGHNA, CDR2 YSLEER. Written as DNA, the CDR3 is TGCGCCAGCAGCCAAGAACGGACGGCCGAGCGGTCACCCCTCCACTTT. This codes for CASSQERTAERSPLHF.

The rearrangement uses TRBV6-2 or TRBV6-3 and TRBJ1-2; TRBD1 is a possible D gene (6 bases). The CDR3 is 11 amino acids. Germline V gene data show CDR1 as MNHEY and CDR2 as SVGEGT. The V and J ends lost 5 bases and 7 bases respectively, with 8 bases between them. The CDR3 loop reads CASSQGTGYTF. The CDR3 coding sequence is TGTGCCAGCAGTCAGGGGACTGGCTACACCTTC.

This rearrangement joins TRBV5-6 to TRBJ2-7; D may correspond to TRBD1 or TRBD2 (5 bases each). Between the trimmed V and J ends, which lost 3 bases and 7 bases, there was a span of 17 bases. CDR1 SGHDT and CDR2 YYEEEE come from the germline V gene. This CDR3 region has 14 residues. The CDR3 nucleotides read TGTGCCAGCAGCTACGCCGGGACCCCTTTGGAGCAGTACTTC. Its translation: CASSYAGTPLEQYF.

The gene calls are TRBV19 and TRBJ2-7; possibly TRBD2 for D (5 bases). This CDR3 contains 15 residues. Trimming pared 5 bases from V and 6 bases from J, leaving 20 bases between. Germline CDR1 LNHDA, CDR2 SQIVND (reference sequence). The CDR3 nucleotides are TGTGCCAGTAGTGCTTTCGGCGGGTTAGGGTTCGAGCAGTACTTC. The encoded protein is CASSAFGGLGFEQYF.